This T cell receptor beta chain was observed in a study of technical replicates of blood from a handful of donors. This clone was recorded only once. Clones were sequenced by immunoSEQ multiplex PCR, and TCRdb holds only the in-frame ones, with some missing. In the table there are tens of thousands of clones, around 95% of which are singletons. Sequenced material: T cells isolated from PBMCs. This receptor was obtained from a human donor in good health.

The CDR3 bases are TGTGCCAGTAGTTCACTAGGGGGACGGTACTTCAATGAGCAGTTCTTC. It is translated as CASSSLGGRYFNEQFF. The chain recombines TRBV19 with TRBJ2-1; tentatively, D is TRBD1 (6 bases). V lost 5 bases, J lost 6 bases, and 20 bases lay in between. This CDR3 spans 16 amino acids. The germline CDR1 and CDR2 sequences are LNHDA and SQIVND (reference sequence).